The next 2 T cell receptor beta chains were all read from a single sample in a study of neurological immune-mediated disorders. TCRdb passed the 5' RACE reads through MiXCR, listing each CDR3 protein once. The sample comprises about 50,000 distinct CDR3 sequences, about a tenth of which are singletons, and roughly 5% rests with the top ten. Sequenced: PBMCs. The receptors originated from a man in his 70s with HTLV-1-associated myelopathy (HAM/TSP).

This clonotype was picked up many times. V gene TRBV7-6 combines with J gene TRBJ2-7; D is uncertain. Germline V gives CDR1 SGHVS, CDR2 FNYEAQ. This CDR3 comprises 13 residues. The V end lost 2 bases, the J end lost 3 bases, and 8 bases lay between the germline ends. The CDR3 spells CASSLSQVYEQYF. CDR3 DNA sequence: TGTGCCAGCAGCTTATCTCAGGTCTACGAGCAGTACTTC.

At least ten counts were recorded for this clonotype. The rearrangement links TRBV12-3 or TRBV12-4 to TRBJ2-1; unclear D gene. Trimming shortened V by 1 base and J by 4 bases, and 5 bases separated the two germline ends. The CDR3 runs to 13 residues. The CDR3 loop is CASSLVSYNEQFF. CDR3 nucleotides: TGTGCCAGCAGTTTAGTGTCTTACAATGAGCAGTTCTTC.